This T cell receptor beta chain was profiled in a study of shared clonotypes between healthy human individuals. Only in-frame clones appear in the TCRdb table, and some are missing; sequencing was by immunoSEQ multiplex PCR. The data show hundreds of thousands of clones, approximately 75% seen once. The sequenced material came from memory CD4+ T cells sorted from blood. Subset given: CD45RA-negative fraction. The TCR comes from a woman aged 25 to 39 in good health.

The CDR3 region is CASSQDSPPRGPGGYTF. As DNA, the CDR3 is TGCGCCAGCAGCCAAGATTCGCCGCCCAGGGGACCGGGTGGCTACACCTTC. The chain combines TRBV4-1 with TRBJ1-2, with a possible D match to TRBD1 (6 bases). CDR3 size: 17 residues. Per the germline V gene, CDR1 is MGHRA and CDR2 is YSYEKL. V was pared by 0 bases and J by 7 bases, with 21 bases between.